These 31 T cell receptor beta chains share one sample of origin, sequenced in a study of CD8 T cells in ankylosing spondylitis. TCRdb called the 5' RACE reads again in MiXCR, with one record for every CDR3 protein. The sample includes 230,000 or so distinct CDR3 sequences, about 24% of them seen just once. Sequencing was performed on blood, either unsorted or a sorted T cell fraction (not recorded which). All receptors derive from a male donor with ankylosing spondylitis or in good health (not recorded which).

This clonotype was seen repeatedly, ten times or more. CDR3 sequence reads: CASRRGTTDTQYF. DNA of the CDR3: TGTGCCAGCAGGCGAGGAACCACAGATACGCAGTATTTT. The chain carries TRBV28 and TRBJ2-3; the D is unclear. Germline loops: CDR1 MDHEN, CDR2 SYDVKM. The CDR3 is made up of 13 amino acids. V lost 6 bases to trimming and J lost 2 bases, with 9 bases between them.

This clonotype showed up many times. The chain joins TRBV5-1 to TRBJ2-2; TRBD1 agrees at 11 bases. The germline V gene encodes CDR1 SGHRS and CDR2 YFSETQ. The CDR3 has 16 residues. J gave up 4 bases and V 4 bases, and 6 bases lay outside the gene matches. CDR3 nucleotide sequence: TGCGCCAGCAGCAAAGCCGGGACAGGGGGCACCGGGGAGCTGTTTTTT. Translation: CASSKAGTGGTGELFF.

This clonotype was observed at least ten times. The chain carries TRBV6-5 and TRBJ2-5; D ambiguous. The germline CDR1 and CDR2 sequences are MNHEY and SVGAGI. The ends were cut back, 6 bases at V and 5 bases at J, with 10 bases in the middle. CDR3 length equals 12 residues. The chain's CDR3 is CASSPTGETQYF. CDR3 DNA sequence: TGTGCCAGCAGCCCTACTGGGGAGACCCAGTACTTC.

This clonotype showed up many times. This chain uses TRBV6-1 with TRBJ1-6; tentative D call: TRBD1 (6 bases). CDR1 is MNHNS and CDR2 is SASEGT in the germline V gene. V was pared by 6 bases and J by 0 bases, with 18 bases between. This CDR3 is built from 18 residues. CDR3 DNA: TGTGCCAGCAGCCGGGACAAAGGGGCATTCTCCTATAATTCACCCCTCCACTTT. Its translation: CASSRDKGAFSYNSPLHF.

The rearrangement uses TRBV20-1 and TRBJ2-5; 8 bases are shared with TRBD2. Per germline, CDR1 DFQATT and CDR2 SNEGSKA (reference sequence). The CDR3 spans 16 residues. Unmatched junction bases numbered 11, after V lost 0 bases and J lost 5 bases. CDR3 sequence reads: CSARDNRAGGGETQYF. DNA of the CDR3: TGCAGTGCTAGAGATAACCGGGCGGGAGGTGGGGAGACCCAGTACTTC.

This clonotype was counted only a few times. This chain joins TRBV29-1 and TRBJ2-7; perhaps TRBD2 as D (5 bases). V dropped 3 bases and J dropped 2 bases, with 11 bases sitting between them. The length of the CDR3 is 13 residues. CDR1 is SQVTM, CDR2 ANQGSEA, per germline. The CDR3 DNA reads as TGCAGCGTTGATGGAGGAGAGACCTACGAGCAGTACTTC. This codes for CSVDGGETYEQYF.

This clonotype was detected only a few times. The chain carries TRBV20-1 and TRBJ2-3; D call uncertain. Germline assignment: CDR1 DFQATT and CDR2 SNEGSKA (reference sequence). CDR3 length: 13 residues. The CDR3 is CGTDGLSTDTQYF. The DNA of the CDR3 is TGCGGTACCGACGGGCTTAGCACAGATACGCAGTATTTT.

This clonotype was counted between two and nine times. The CDR3 region has the DNA TGCAGCGTTTTCAAGGCGGGGCGCAAAGAGACCCAGTACTTC. The encoded protein is CSVFKAGRKETQYF. The rearrangement uses TRBV29-1 and TRBJ2-5, with D possibly TRBD2 on 6 matching bases. V gave up 5 bases and J gave up 3 bases, with 16 bases separating them. The CDR3 length is 14 residues. Germline CDR1 reads SQVTM; CDR2 reads ANQGSEA. Supplemented by reference TRBV29-1 and TRBJ2-5, the full variable domain reads SAVISQKPSRDICQRGTSLTIQCQVDSQVTMMFWYRQQPGQSLTLIATANQGSEATYESGFVIDKFPISRPNLTFSTLTVSNMSPEDSSIYLCSVFKAGRKETQYFGPGTRLLVL.

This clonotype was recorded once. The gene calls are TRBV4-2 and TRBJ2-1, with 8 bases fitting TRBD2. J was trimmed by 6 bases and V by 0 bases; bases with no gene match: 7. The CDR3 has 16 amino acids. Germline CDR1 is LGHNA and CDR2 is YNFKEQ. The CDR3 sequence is CASSQDPTGGFNEQFF. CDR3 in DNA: TGTGCCAGCAGCCAAGATCCAACGGGGGGGTTCAATGAGCAGTTCTTC.

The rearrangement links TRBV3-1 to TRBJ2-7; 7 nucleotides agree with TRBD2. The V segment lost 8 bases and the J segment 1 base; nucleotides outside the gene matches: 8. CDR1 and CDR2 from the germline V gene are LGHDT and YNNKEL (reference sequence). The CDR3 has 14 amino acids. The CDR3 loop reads CASQGEGASYEQYF. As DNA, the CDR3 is TGTGCCAGCCAAGGGGAGGGAGCATCCTACGAGCAGTACTTC.

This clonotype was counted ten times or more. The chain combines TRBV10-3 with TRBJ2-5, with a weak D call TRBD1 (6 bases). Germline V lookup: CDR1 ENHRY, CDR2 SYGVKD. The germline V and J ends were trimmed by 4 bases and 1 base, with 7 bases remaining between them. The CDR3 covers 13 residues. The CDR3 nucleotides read TGTGCCATCAGTGCGGACAGCCAAGAGACCCAGTACTTC. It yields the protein CAISADSQETQYF.

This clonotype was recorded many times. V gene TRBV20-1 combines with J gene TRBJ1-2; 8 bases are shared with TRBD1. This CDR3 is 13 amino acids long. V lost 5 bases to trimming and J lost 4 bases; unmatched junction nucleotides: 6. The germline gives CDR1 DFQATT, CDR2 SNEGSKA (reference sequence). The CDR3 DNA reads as TGCAGTGCTCCCGGACAGGGAGGCTATGGCTACACCTTC. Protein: CSAPGQGGYGYTF.

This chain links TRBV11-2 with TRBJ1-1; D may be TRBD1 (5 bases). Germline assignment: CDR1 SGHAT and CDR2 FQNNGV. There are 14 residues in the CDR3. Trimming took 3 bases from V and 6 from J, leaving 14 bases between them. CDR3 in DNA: TGTGCCAGCAGCTTTAGGACACGCGGCGCTGAAGCTTTCTTT. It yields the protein CASSFRTRGAEAFF. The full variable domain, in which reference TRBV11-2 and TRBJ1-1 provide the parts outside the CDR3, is EAGVAQSPRYKIIEKRQSVAFWCNPISGHATLYWYQQILGQGPKLLIQFQNNGVVDDSQLPKDRFSAERLKGVDSTLKIQPAKLEDSAVYLCASSFRTRGAEAFFGQGTRLTVV.

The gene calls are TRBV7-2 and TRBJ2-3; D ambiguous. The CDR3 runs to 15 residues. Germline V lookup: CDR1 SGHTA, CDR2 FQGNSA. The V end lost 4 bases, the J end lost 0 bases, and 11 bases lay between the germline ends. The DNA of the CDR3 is TGTGCCAGCAGCTCAAGCGTACCTAGCACAGATACGCAGTATTTT. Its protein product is CASSSSVPSTDTQYF.

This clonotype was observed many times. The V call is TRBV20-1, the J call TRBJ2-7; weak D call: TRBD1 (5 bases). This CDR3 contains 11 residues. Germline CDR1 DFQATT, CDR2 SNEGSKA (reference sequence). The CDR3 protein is CSARLRAEQYF. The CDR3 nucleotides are TGCAGCGCCCGTCTCAGGGCCGAGCAGTACTTC.

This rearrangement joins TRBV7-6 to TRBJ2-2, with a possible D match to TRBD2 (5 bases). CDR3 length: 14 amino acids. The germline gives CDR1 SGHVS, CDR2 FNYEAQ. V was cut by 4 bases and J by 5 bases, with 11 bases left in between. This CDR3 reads CASSSRRVTGELFF. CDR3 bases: TGTGCCAGCAGCTCACGGCGGGTAACCGGGGAGCTGTTTTTT.

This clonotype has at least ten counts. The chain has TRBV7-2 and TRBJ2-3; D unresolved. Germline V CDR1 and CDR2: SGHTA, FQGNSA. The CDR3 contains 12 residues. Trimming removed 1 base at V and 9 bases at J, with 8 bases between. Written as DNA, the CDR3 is TGTGCCAGCAGCTTAGGGGGTATGACGCAGTATTTT. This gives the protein CASSLGGMTQYF.

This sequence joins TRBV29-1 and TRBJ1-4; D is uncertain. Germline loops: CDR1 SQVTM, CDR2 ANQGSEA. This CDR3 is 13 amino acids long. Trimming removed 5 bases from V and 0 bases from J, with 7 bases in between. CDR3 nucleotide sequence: TGCAGCGTTTTTGATGCAACTAATGAAAAACTGTTTTTT. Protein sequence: CSVFDATNEKLFF.

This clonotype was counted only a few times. The CDR3 here is CASTWGQTETQYF. CDR3 DNA sequence: TGTGCCAGCACCTGGGGGCAGACAGAGACCCAGTACTTC. The chain carries TRBV12-3 or TRBV12-4 and TRBJ2-5; a possible D gene is TRBD1 (6 bases). CDR3 size: 13 residues. V was clipped by 7 bases and J by 4 bases, with 13 bases between them.

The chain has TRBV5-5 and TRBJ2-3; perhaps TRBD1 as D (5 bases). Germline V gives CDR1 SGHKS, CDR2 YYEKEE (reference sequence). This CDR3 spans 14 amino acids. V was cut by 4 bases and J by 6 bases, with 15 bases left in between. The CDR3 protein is CASSPTAPGDTQYF. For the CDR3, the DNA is TGTGCCAGCAGCCCGACAGCGCCCGGGGATACGCAGTATTTT.

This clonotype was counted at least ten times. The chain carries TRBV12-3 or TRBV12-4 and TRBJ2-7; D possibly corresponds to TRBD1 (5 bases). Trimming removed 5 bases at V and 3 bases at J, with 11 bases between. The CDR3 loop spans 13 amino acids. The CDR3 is CASSPRQNYEQYF. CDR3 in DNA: TGTGCCAGCAGTCCGCGACAGAACTACGAGCAGTACTTC.

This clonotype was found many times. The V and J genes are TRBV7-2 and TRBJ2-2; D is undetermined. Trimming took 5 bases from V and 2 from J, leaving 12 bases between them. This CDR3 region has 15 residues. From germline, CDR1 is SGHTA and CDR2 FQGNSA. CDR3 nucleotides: TGTGCCAGCAGCCCTCAACTTAGCAACACCGGGGAGCTGTTTTTT. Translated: CASSPQLSNTGELFF.

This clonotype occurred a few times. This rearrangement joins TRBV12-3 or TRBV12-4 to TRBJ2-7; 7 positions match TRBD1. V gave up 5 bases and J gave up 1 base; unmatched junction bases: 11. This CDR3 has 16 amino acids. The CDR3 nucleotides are TGTGCCAGCAGTCGACATGGGACAGCGACTTCCTACGAGCAGTACTTC. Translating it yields CASSRHGTATSYEQYF.

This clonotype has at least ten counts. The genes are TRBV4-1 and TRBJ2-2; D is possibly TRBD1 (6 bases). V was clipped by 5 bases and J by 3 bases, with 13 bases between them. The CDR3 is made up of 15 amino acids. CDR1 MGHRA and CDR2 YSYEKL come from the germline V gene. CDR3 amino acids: CASSSRDTDTGELFF. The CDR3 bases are TGCGCCAGCAGCTCCCGGGACACCGACACCGGGGAGCTGTTTTTT.

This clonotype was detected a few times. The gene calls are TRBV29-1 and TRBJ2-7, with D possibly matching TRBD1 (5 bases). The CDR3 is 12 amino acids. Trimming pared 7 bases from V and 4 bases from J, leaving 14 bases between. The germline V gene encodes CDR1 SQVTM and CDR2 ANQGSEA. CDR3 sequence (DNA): TGCAGCGCACGGCAGGGTATTTACGAGCAGTACTTC. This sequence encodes CSARQGIYEQYF.

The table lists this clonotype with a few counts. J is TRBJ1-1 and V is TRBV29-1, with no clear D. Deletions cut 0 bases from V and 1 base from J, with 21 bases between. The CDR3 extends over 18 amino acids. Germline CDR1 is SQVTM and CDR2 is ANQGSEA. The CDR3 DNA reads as TGCAGCGTTGAAGATCGAGTGTTTAGGGTAGGAGGGAACACTGAAGCTTTCTTT. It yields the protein CSVEDRVFRVGGNTEAFF.

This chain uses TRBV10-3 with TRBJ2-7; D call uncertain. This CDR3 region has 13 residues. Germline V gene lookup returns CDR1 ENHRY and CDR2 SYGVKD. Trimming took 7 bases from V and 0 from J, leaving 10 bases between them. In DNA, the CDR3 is TGTGCCATCAAGGGCCAGCTCTCCTACGAGCAGTACTTC. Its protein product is CAIKGQLSYEQYF.

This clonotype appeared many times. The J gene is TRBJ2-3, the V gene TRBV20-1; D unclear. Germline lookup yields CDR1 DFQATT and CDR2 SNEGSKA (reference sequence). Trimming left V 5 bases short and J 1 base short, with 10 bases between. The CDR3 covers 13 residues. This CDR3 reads CSALSPGTDTQYF. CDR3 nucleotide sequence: TGCAGTGCTCTATCACCAGGCACAGATACGCAGTATTTT.

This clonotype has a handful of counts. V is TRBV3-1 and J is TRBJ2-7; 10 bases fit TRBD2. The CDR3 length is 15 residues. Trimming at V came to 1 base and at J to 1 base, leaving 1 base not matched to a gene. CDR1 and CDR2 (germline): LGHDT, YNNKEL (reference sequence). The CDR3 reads CASSQASGGSYEQYF. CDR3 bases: TGTGCCAGCAGCCAAGCTAGCGGGGGTTCCTACGAGCAGTACTTC.

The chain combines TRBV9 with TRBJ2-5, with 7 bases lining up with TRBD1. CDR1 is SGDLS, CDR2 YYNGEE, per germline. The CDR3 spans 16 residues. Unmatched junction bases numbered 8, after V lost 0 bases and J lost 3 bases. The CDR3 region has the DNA TGTGCCAGCAGCGTAGGTTCCAGGGGGTTGGAAGAGACCCAGTACTTC. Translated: CASSVGSRGLEETQYF.

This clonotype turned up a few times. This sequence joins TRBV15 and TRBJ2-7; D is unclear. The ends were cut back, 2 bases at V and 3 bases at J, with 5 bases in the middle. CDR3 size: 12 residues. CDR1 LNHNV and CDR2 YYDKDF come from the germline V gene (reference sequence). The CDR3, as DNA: TGTGCCACCAGCAGACAAGGCTACGAGCAGTACTTC. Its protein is CATSRQGYEQYF.